This TCR beta chain was documented in a study of blood T cell repertoires in COVID-19. Study-level information: Some COVID-19 samples were acute and others convalescent; all came from the United States, Italy and Spain. Sources were T cells, B-cell-depleted T cells, or PBMCs; the material itself was cDNA or gDNA.

Everyone who took part was about 18 to 90 years old, and they came from 20 to 25 US areas. Participant reports of clinical history set cohort assignment. In its sample, this clone was seen once. Sequencing was performed with immunoSEQ multiplex PCR; in TCRdb, only in-frame clones are kept and a portion is missing. Among 250,000 or so clones, over 80% were seen once, and the ten largest hold roughly 4.3%. This CDR3 has 12 residues. Deletions cut 1 base from V and 4 bases from J, with 4 bases between. Germline CDR1 reads LNHDA; CDR2 reads SQIVND (reference sequence). The rearrangement uses TRBV19 and TRBJ1-1; D not resolved. The origin of this receptor is a woman under 40 with acute COVID-19. The sample consisted of PBMCs or T cells enriched from blood (not recorded which). CDR3 sequence (DNA): TGTGCCAGTAGTATAGGCGTCACTGAAGCTTTCTTT. This gives the protein CASSIGVTEAFF.